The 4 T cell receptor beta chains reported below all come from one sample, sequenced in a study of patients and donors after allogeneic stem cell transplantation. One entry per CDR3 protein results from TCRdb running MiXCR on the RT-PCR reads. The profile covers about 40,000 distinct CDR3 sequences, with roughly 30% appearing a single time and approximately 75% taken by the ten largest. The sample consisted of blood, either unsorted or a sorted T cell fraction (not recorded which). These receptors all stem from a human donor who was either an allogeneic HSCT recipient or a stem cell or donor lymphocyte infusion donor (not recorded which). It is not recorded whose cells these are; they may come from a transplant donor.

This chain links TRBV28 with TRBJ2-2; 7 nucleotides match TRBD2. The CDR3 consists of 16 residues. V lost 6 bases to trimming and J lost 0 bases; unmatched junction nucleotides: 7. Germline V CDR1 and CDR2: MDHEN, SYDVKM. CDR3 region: CASSLIAGTNTGELFF. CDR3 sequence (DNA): TGTGCCAGCAGCCTTATAGCGGGCACGAACACCGGGGAGCTGTTTTTT.

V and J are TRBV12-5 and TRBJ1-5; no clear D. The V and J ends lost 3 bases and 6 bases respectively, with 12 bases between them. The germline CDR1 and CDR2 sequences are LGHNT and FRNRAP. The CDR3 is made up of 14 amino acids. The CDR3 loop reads CASGFGHLGQPQHF. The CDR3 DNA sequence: TGTGCTAGTGGTTTCGGGCACCTGGGTCAGCCCCAGCATTTT.

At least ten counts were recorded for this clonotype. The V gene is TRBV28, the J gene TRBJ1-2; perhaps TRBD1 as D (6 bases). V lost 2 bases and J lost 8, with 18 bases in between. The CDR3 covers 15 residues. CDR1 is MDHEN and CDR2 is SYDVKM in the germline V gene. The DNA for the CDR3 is TGTGCCAGCAGTTTAGTACCCTCAGGGGCGCGGGGCTACACCTTC. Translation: CASSLVPSGARGYTF.

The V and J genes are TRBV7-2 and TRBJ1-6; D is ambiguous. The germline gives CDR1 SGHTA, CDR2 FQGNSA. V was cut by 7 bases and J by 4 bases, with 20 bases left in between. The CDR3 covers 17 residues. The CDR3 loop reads CASTPVSLPVYNSPLHF. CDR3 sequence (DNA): TGTGCCAGCACCCCCGTGAGCCTACCAGTTTATAATTCACCCCTCCACTTT.